This TCR beta chain comes out of a study of cytomegalovirus exposure and HLA in healthy donors. Whole-study context: In a previous analysis, 95 million to 130 million unique TCR beta sequences were found from about 179 million T cells. Findings of the study overall: Among the CMV-associated chains, three were confirmed in vitro as specific for CMV antigens. Researchers reported from a later analysis that most CMV-associated TCR beta chains appeared HLA-restricted. Presence/absence analyses rested on an assumption that sequencing depth was roughly uniform across donors.

This CDR3 has 14 amino acids. The V and J ends lost 4 bases and 5 bases respectively, with 12 bases between them. Germline V gene data show CDR1 as LNHDA and CDR2 as SQIVND (reference sequence). Amplification used 60 Vbeta primers and 13 Jbeta primers. Profiled with immunoSEQ multiplex PCR; TCRdb holds only in-frame clones, not every one. The data hold around 70,000 clones, with about 76% observed a single time. As regards this clone: Its matching antigen is unknown.

Sample: PBMCs. V gene TRBV19 combines with J gene TRBJ1-5; possible D gene TRBD1, 5 bases. This receptor was identified in a male donor in good health and CMV-seropositive. CDR3 region: CASSTDGTYQPQHF. The CDR3 DNA reads TGTGCCAGTAGTACGGACGGGACTTATCAGCCCCAGCATTTT.